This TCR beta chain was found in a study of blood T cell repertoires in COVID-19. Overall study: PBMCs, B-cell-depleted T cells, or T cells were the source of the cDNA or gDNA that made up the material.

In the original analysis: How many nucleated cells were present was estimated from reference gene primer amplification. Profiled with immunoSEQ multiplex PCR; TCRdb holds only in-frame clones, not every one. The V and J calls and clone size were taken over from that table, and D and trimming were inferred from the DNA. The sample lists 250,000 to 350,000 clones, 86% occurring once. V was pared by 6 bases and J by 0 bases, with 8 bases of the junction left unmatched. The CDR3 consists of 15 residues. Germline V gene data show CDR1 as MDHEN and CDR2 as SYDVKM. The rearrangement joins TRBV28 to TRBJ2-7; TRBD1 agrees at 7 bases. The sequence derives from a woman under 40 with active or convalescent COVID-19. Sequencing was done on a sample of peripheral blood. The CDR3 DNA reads TGTGCCAGCAGAACCTCGGGACAGTCCTCCTACGAGCAGTACTTC. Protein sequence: CASRTSGQSSYEQYF.